This is a list of T cell receptor beta chains from one sample in a study of identical twins. TCRdb independently ran MiXCR on the 5' RACE reads; one entry per CDR3 protein. The sample yields around 530,000 distinct CDR3 sequences, over 12% seen once. These data were likewise used in another study, on yellow fever vaccine responses in identical twins.

Sequenced material: CD4+ T cells sorted from blood. The source of these receptors is a woman between 18 and 29 years old in good health. The CDR3 runs from the conserved cysteine through the conserved F or W.

CASAGASRVNEQFF | TRBJ2-1 | TRBV7-6
CASNGGTSGYTF | TRBJ1-2 | TRBV9
CASSFDFAGDEQYF | TRBJ2-7 | TRBV12-3/TRBV12-4
CASRRGPLGEKLFF | TRBJ1-4 | TRBV28
CATSDFGGPHNEQFF | TRBJ2-1 | TRBV24-1
CASSQLRTALGRELFF | TRBJ2-2 | TRBV12-3/TRBV12-4
CASSPAGGATDTQYF | TRBJ2-3 | TRBV12-3/TRBV12-4
CAISDAGGPYNEQFF | TRBJ2-1 | TRBV10-3
CASSPGGPRRTGELFF | TRBJ2-2 | TRBV5-5
CASSLSGAQSGNTIYF | TRBJ1-3 | TRBV7-6
CASGLVQSIRTSAADTQYF | TRBJ2-3 | TRBV12-5
CAIRDRLAGEYEQYF | TRBJ2-7 | TRBV10-3
CATAWGETEAFF | TRBJ1-1 | TRBV6-6
CASSLQGLARGNEQFF | TRBJ2-1 | TRBV11-1
CSVGLRLEGEAFF | TRBJ1-1 | TRBV29-1
CAPSSSYEQYF | TRBJ2-7 | TRBV24-1
CASSQVGGRSRGGTYNEQFF | TRBJ2-1 | TRBV3-1
CASTANYEQYF | TRBJ2-7 | TRBV28
CATSDRTSGDEQFF | TRBJ2-1 | TRBV24-1
CASQPTGRTGELFF | TRBJ2-2 | TRBV7-3
CASTGGLNIQYF | TRBJ2-4 | TRBV2
CASGDPSGSDF | TRBJ2-5 | TRBV12-3/TRBV12-4
CASSVSSLLGTISTDTQYF | TRBJ2-3 | TRBV9
CASSFAVGRLAGSGELFF | TRBJ2-2 | TRBV5-1
CSASARGQSYNEQFF | TRBJ2-1 | TRBV20-1
CASSQGLAGVKNEQFF | TRBJ2-1 | TRBV3-1
CASSPDRGLTGANVLTF | TRBJ2-6 | TRBV12-3/TRBV12-4
CASSFLAKKNTGELFF | TRBJ2-2 | TRBV7-2
CAIRQGGDTQYF | TRBJ2-3 | TRBV10-3
CSARESGQGFSSYNEQFF | TRBJ2-1 | TRBV20-1
CASSLRGKSGANVLTF | TRBJ2-6 | TRBV12-3/TRBV12-4
CASRTVPGGDTQYF | TRBJ2-3 | TRBV6-1
CAISDWSEATDTQYF | TRBJ2-3 | TRBV10-3
CASSLGSFSVSSGNTIYF | TRBJ1-3 | TRBV11-1
CATRDRETTEAFF | TRBJ1-1 | TRBV24-1
CASSPGTAKQYF | TRBJ2-5 | TRBV3-1
CAISRDRVNYEQYF | TRBJ2-7 | TRBV10-3
CASKGGREGKNYEQYF | TRBJ2-7 | TRBV12-3/TRBV12-4
CASSLVRGVDTEAFF | TRBJ1-1 | TRBV7-8